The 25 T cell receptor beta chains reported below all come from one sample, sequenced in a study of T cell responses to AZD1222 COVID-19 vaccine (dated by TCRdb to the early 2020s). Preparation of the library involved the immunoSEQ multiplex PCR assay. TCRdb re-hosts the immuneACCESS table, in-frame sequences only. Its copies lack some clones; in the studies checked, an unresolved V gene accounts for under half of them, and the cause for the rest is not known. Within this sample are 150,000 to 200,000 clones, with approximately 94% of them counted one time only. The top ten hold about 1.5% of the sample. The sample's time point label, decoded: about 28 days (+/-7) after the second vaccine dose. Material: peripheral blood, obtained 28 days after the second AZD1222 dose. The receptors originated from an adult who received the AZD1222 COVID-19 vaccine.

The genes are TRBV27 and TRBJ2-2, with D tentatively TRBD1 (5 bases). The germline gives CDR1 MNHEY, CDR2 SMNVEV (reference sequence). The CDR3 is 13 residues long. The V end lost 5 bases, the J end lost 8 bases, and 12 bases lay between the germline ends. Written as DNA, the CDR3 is TGTGCCAGCAGTCAACGGCAGGGAGGGGAGCTGTTTTTT. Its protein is CASSQRQGGELFF.

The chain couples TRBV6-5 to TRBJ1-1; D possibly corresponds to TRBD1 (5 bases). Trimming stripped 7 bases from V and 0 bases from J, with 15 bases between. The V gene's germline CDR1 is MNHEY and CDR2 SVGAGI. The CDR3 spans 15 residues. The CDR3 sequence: CASTKGRQLNTEAFF. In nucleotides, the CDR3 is TGTGCCAGCACCAAGGGGCGTCAATTGAACACTGAAGCTTTCTTT.

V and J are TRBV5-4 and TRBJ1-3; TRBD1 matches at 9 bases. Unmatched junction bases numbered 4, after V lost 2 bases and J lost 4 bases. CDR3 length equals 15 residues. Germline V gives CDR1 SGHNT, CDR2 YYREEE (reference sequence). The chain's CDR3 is CASSLQGAFGNTIYF. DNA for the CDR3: TGTGCCAGCAGCTTACAGGGGGCGTTCGGAAACACCATATATTTT. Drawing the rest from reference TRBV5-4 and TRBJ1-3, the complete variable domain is ETGVTQSPTHLIKTRGQQVTLRCSSQSGHNTVSWYQQALGQGPQFIFQYYREEENGRGNFPPRFSGLQFPNYSSELNVNALELDDSALYLCASSLQGAFGNTIYFGEGSWLTVV.

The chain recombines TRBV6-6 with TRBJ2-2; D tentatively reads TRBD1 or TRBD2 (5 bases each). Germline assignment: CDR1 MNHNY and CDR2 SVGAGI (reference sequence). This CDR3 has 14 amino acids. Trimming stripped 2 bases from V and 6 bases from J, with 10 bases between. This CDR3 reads CASSYVGAPGELFF. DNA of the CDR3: TGTGCCAGCAGTTACGTCGGGGCACCCGGGGAGCTGTTTTTT.

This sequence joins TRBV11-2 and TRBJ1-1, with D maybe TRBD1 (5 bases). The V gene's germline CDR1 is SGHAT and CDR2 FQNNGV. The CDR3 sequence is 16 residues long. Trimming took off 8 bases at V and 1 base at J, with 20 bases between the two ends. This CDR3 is CASLRFTGRPNTEAFF. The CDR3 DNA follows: TGTGCCAGCCTACGGTTTACAGGCCGTCCGAACACTGAAGCTTTCTTT. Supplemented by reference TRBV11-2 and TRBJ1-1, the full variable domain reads EAGVAQSPRYKIIEKRQSVAFWCNPISGHATLYWYQQILGQGPKLLIQFQNNGVVDDSQLPKDRFSAERLKGVDSTLKIQPAKLEDSAVYLCASLRFTGRPNTEAFFGQGTRLTVV.

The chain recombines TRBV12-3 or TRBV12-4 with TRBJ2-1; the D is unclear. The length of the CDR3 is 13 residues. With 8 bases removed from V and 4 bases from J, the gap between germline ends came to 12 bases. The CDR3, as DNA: TGTGCCAGCGGGGATAAATATTACAATGAGCAGTTCTTC. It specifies CASGDKYYNEQFF.

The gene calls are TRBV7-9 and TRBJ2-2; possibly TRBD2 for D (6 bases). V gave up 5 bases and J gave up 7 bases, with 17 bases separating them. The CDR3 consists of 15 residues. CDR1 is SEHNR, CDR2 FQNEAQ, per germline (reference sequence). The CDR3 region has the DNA TGTGCCAGCAGCCCATTGGCGGGACTTGGCGGGGAGCTGTTTTTT. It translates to CASSPLAGLGGELFF.

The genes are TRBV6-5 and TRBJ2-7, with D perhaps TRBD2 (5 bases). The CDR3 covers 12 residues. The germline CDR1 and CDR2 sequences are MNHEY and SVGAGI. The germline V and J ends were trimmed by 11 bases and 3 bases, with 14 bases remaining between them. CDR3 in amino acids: CASSRSGYEQYF. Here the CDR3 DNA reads TGTGCCTCCTCCCGAAGCGGCTACGAGCAGTACTTC.

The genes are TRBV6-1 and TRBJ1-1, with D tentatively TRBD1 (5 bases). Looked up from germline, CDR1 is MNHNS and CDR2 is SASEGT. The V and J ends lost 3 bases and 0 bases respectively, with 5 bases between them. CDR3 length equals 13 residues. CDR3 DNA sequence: TGTGCCAGCAGTGAGACAGTGAACACTGAAGCTTTCTTT. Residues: CASSETVNTEAFF.

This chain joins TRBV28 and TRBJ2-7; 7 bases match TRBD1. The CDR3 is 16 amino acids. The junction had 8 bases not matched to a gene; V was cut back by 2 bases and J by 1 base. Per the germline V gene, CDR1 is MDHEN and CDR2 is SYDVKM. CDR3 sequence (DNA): TGTGCCAGCAGTTTAAAAAGGGACAGCCTATCCTACGAGCAGTACTTC. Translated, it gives CASSLKRDSLSYEQYF.

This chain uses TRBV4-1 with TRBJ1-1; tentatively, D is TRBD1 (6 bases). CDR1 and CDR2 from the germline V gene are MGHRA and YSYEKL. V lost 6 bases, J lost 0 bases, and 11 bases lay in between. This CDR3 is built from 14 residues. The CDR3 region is CASRVQGMNTEAFF. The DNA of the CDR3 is TGCGCCAGCAGGGTACAGGGTATGAACACTGAAGCTTTCTTT.

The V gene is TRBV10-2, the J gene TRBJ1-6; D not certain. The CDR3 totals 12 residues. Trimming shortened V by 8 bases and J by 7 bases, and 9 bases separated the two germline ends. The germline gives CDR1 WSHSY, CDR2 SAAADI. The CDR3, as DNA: TGCGCCAGCCGGCAGGAGAATTCACCCCTCCACTTT. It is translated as CASRQENSPLHF.

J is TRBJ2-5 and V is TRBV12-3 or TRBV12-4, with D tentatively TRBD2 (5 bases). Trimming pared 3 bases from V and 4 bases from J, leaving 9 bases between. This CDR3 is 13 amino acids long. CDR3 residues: CASSFVAGETQYF. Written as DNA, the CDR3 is TGTGCCAGCAGTTTTGTGGCGGGAGAGACCCAGTACTTC.

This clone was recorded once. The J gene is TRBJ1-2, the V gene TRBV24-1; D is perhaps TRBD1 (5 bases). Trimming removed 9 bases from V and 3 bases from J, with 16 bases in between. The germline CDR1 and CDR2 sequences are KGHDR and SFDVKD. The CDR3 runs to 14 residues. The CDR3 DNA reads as TGTGCCACCCTCGGGGCCCAGCAGGACTATGGCTACACCTTC. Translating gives CATLGAQQDYGYTF.

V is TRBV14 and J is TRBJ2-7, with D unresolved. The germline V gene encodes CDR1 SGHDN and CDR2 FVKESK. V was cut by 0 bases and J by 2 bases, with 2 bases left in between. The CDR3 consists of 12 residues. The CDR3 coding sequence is TGTGCCAGCAGCCAAGATCCCTACGAGCAGTACTTC. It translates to CASSQDPYEQYF.

CDR3 in DNA: TGTGCCAGTAGCAGCCGACAGGGACCTCAACTTACAACTAATGAAAAACTGTTTTTT. Its protein is CASSSRQGPQLTTNEKLFF. V usage is TRBV19 and J usage is TRBJ1-4; 7 nucleotides align to TRBD1. The length of the CDR3 is 19 residues. The germline V gene encodes CDR1 LNHDA and CDR2 SQIVND (reference sequence). The V and J ends lost 6 bases and 0 bases, in that order; junction bases with no gene match: 16. Using reference TRBV19 and TRBJ1-4 for the parts outside the CDR3, the full variable domain is DGGITQSPKYLFRKEGQNVTLSCEQNLNHDAMYWYRQDPGQGLRLIYYSQIVNDFQKGDIAEGYSVSREKKESFPLTVTSAQKNPTAFYLCASSSRQGPQLTTNEKLFFGSGTQLSVL.

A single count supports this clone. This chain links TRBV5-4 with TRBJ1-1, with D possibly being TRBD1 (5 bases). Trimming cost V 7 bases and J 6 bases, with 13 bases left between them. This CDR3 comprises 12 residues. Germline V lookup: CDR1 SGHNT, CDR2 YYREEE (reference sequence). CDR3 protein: CASVGGTAEAFF. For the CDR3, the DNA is TGTGCCAGCGTCGGGGGTACGGCTGAAGCTTTCTTT.

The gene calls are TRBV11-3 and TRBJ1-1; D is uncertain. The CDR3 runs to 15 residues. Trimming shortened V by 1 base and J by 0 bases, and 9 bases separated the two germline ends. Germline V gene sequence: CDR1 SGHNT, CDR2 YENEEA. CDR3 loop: CASSLAQAMNTEAFF. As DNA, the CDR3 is TGTGCCAGCAGCTTAGCCCAAGCTATGAACACTGAAGCTTTCTTT.

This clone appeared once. CDR3 nucleotide sequence: TGTGCCAGCAGATCCACAGGGACGGCTAACTATGGCTACACCTTC. Its translation: CASRSTGTANYGYTF. This chain uses TRBV2 with TRBJ1-2; D may be TRBD1 (6 bases). V dropped 6 bases and J dropped 0 bases, with 14 bases sitting between them. CDR3 size: 15 residues. Germline CDR1 is SNHLY and CDR2 is FYNNEI.

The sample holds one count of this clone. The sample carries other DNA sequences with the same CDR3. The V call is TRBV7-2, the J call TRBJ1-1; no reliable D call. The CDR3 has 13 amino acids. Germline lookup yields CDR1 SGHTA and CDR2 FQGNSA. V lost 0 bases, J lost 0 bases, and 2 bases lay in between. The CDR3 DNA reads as TGTGCCAGCAGCTTAGCATTGAACACTGAAGCTTTCTTT. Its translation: CASSLALNTEAFF.

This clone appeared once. The CDR3 DNA reads TGCAGCGTGGCAGGGGCCTCTGGAAACACCATATATTTT. Translation gives CSVAGASGNTIYF. The genes are TRBV29-1 and TRBJ1-3, with TRBD1 as a possible D gene (6 bases). V was pared by 6 bases and J by 0 bases, with 9 bases between. In germline, CDR1 is SQVTM, CDR2 ANQGSEA. The CDR3 is made up of 13 amino acids.

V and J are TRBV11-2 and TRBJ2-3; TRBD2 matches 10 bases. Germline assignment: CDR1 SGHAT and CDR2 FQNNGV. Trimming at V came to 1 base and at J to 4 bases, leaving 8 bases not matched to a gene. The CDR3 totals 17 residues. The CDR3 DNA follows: TGTGCCAGCAGCTTAGTTTCAGCGGGGGGGCTTGCAGATACGCAGTATTTT. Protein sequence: CASSLVSAGGLADTQYF.

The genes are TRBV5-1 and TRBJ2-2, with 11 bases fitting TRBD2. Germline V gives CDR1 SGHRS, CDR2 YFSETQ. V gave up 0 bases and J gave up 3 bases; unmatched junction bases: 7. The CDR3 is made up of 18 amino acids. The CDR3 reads CASSLAPLAGGYTGELFF. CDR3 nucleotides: TGCGCCAGCAGCTTGGCCCCCCTAGCGGGGGGTTACACCGGGGAGCTGTTTTTT. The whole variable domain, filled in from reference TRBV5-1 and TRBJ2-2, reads KAGVTQTPRYLIKTRGQQVTLSCSPISGHRSVSWYQQTPGQGLQFLFEYFSETQRNKGNFPGRFSGRQFSNSRSEMNVSTLELGDSALYLCASSLAPLAGGYTGELFFGEGSRLTVL.

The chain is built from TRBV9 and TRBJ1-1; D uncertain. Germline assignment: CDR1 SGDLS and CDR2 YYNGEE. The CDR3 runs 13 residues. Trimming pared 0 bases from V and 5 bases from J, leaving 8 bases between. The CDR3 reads CASSVGPGTEAFF. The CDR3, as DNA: TGTGCCAGCAGCGTAGGTCCGGGGACTGAAGCTTTCTTT.

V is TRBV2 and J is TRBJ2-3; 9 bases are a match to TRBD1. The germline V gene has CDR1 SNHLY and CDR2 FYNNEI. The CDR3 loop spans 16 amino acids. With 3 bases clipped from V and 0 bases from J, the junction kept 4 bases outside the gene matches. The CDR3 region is CASSDGTGFSTDTQYF. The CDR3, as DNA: TGTGCCAGCAGTGACGGGACAGGGTTCAGCACAGATACGCAGTATTTT. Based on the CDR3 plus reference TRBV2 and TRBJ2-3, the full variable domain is EPEVTQTPSHQVTQMGQEVILRCVPISNHLYFYWYRQILGQKVEFLVSFYNNEISEKSEIFDDQFSVERPDGSNFTLKIRSTKLEDSAMYFCASSDGTGFSTDTQYFGPGTRLTVL.